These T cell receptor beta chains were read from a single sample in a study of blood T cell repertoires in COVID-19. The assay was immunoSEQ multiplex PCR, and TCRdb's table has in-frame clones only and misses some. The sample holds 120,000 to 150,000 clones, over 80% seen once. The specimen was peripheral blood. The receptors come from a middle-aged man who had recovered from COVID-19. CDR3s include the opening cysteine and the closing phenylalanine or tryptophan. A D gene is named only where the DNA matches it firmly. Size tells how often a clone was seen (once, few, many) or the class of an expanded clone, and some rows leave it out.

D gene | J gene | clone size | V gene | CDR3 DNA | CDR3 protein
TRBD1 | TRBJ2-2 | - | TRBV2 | TGTGCCTGCCGGGACAGCCAGAACACCGGGGAGCTGTTTTTT | CACRDSQNTGELFF
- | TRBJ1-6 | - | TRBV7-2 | TGTGCCAGCAGGGACAGTCCCTCCTATAATTCACCCCTCCACTTT | CASRDSPSYNSPLHF
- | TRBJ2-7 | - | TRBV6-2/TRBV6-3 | TGTGCCAGCAGCCCTTTTACCCGGGGGGCGCCCTTCGAGCAGTACTTC | CASSPFTRGAPFEQYF
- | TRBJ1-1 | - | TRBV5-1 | TGCGCCAGCAGCTTGATGCTCGGGAACACTGAAGCTTTCTTT | CASSLMLGNTEAFF
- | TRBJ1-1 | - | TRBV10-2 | TGCGCCAGCACGGCCCGGGGGGAGAACACTGAAGCTTTCTTT | CASTARGENTEAFF
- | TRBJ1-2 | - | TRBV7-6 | TGTGCCAGCAGCTTAGTATCCGGGACAACTCATGGCTACACCTTC | CASSLVSGTTHGYTF
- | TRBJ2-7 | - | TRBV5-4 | TGTGCCAGCAGCGGGACTGCTACCTACGGGCAGTACTTC | CASSGTATYGQYF
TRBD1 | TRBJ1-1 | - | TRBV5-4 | TGTGCCAGCAGCAAAGACAGGGGGCCTATGAACACTGAAGCTTTCTTT | CASSKDRGPMNTEAFF
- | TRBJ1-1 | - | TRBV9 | TGTGCCAGCAGCGTATTTAAGAACACTGAAGCTTTCTTT | CASSVFKNTEAFF
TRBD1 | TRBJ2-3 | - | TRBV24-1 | TGTGCCACCAGTGACCCTGGGACAGCTCACAAGCAGTATTTT | CATSDPGTAHKQYF
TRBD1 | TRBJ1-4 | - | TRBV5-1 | TGCGCCAGCAGCAACCGGGACAGGGGATATGAAAAACTGTTTTTT | CASSNRDRGYEKLFF
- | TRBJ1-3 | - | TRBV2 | TGTGCCAGCAGTGAATACCCGGGGATGGGAAACACCATATATTTT | CASSEYPGMGNTIYF
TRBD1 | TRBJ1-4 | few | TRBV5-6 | TGTGCCAGCAGCGCAGAGACAGGGGGAAATGAAAAACTGTTTTTT | CASSAETGGNEKLFF
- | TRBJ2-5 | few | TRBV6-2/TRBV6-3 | TGTGCCAGCAGTACCCCGACAGACTACCAAGAGACCCAGTACTTC | CASSTPTDYQETQYF
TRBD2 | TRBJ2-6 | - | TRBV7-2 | TGTGCCAGCAGCTTGCCTAGCGGGGGGTTAGCTGGGGCCAACGTCCTGACTTTC | CASSLPSGGLAGANVLTF
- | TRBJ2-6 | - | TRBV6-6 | TGTGCCAGCAGTTATACGGCTGGGGCCAACGTCCTGACTTTC | CASSYTAGANVLTF
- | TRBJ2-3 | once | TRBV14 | TGTGCCAGCAGCCAAGAATTGGGGGCGTCCGATACGCAGTATTTT | CASSQELGASDTQYF
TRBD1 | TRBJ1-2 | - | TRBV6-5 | TGTGCCACCGTTCTGGGACAGGACTATGGCTACACCTTC | CATVLGQDYGYTF
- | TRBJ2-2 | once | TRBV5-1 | TGCGCCAGCGCCCCAGGACACCGGAACACCGGGGAGCTGTTTTTT | CASAPGHRNTGELFF
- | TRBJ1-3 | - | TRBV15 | TGTGCCACCAGCGGTGGAGGCGGAGGGTCTGGAAACACCATATATTTT | CATSGGGGGSGNTIYF
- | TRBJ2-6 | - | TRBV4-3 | TGCGCCAGCAGCCAAGACTTTCCGTCCTCTGGGGCCAACGTCCTGACTTTC | CASSQDFPSSGANVLTF
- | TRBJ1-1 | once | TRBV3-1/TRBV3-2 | TGTGCCAGCAGCCAATCTAATGAAGCTTTCTTT | CASSQSNEAFF
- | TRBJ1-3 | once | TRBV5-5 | TGTGCCAGCAGCTTTCGGCTACAGAGCTCTGGAAACACCATATATTTT | CASSFRLQSSGNTIYF
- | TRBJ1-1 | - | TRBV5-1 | TGCGCCAGCAGCTACGAAACCCTGGAGGGTGAAGCTTTCTTT | CASSYETLEGEAFF